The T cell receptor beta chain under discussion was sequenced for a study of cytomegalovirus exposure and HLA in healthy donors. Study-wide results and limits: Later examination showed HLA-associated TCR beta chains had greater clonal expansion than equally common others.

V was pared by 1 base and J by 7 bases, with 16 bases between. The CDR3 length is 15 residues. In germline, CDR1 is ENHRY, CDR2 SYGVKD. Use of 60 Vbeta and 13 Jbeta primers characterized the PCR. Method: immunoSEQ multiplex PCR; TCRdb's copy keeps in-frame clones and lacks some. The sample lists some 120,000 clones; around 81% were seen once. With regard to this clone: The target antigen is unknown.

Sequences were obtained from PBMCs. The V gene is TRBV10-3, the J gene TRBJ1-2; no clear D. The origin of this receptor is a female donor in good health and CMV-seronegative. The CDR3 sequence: CAISEYEAATGGYTF. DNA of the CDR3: TGTGCCATCAGTGAGTATGAGGCCGCCACCGGTGGCTACACCTTC.